This T cell receptor beta chain appears in the sequencing data of a study of blood T cell repertoires in COVID-19. In the authors' methods: Nucleated cell counts were estimated from reference gene primer amplification. Here immunoSEQ multiplex PCR was the method, and the copy in TCRdb shows in-frame clones only, minus some. Clonal size and the V and J genes are those of that table, whereas D and trimming came from the DNA. The table records approximately 120,000 clones, around 85% of them present only once. V was clipped by 3 bases and J by 5 bases; unmatched bases: 7. The CDR3 has 15 amino acids. CDR1 is MDHEN and CDR2 is SYDVKM in the germline V gene.

Sequenced: peripheral blood. This rearrangement joins TRBV28 to TRBJ1-5, with TRBD1 identical over 7 bases. This sequence originates from an elderly woman with COVID-19, enrolled during active disease. The CDR3 spells CASSLTGLHYQPQHF. The CDR3 bases are TGTGCCAGCAGTTTGACAGGGCTCCATTATCAGCCCCAGCATTTT.